This TCR beta chain was recorded in a study of regulatory T cells. This clone is hyperexpanded (1% or more) within its sample. This sample includes further DNA sequences coding for the same CDR3. V was shortened by 2 bases and J by 5 bases, with 10 bases between the two germline ends. CDR1 and CDR2 (germline): SGHDT, YYEEEE. The CDR3 spans 13 residues. Amplification used 52 TRBV primers and 13 TRBJ primers. Here immunoSEQ multiplex PCR was the method, and the copy in TCRdb shows in-frame clones only, minus some. This table has some 17,000 clones, 80% to 95% appearing once. This TCR derives from a young adult with CD3G deficiency. V is TRBV5-6 and J is TRBJ1-1, with D perhaps TRBD1 (6 bases). Sequencing was done on a sample of CD8+ T cells sorted from blood. The CDR3 nucleotides are TGTGCCAGCAGCTTAGGAACAGGGACTGAAGCTTTCTTT. Protein product: CASSLGTGTEAFF.